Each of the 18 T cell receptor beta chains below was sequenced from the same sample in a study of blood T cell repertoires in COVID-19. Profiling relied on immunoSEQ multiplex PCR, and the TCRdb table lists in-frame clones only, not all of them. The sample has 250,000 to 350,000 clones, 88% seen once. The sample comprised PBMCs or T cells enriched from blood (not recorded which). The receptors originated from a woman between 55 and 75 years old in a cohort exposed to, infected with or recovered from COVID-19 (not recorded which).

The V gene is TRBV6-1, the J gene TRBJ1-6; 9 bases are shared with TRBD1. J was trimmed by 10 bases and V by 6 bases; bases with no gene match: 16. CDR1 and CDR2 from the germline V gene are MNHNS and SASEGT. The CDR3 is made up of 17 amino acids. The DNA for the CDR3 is TGTGCCAGCAGGGAAATAACAGGGGGCAGGTTGTCCTCACCCCTCCACTTT. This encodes CASREITGGRLSSPLHF.

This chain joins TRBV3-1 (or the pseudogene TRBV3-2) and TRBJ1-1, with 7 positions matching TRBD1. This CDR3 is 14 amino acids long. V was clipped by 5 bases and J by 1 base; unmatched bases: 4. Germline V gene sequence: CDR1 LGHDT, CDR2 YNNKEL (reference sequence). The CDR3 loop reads CASSSRDRNTEAFF. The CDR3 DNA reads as TGTGCCAGCAGCAGCCGGGACAGGAACACTGAAGCTTTCTTT.

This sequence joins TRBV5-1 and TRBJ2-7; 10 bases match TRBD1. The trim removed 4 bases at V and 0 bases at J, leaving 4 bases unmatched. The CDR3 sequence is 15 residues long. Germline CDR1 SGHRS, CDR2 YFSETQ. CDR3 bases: TGCGCCAGCAGCGGGAGGGACAGGGGCTCCTACGAGCAGTACTTC. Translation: CASSGRDRGSYEQYF.

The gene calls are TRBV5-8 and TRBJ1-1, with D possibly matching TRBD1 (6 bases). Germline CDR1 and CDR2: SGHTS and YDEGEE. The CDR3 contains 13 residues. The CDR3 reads CATTGIWNTEAFF. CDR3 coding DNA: TGTGCTACTACAGGGATATGGAACACTGAAGCTTTCTTT.

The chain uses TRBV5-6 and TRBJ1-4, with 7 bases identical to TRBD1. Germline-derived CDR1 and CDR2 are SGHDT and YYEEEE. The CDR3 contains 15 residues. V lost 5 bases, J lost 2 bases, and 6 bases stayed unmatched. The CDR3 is CASSEPGQTNEKLFF. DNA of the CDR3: TGTGCCAGCAGTGAGCCGGGACAGACTAATGAAAAACTGTTTTTT.

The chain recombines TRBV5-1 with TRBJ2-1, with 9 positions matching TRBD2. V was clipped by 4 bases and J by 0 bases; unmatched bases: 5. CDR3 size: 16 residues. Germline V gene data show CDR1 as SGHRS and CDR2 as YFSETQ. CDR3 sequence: CASSKTSGSSYNEQFF. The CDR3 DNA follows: TGCGCCAGCAGCAAGACTAGCGGAAGCTCCTACAATGAGCAGTTCTTC.

CDR3 nucleotides: TGTGCCAGCAGCCTACGACAGGAAGGGAACTATGGCTACACCTTC. Translation gives CASSLRQEGNYGYTF. This chain joins TRBV4-2 and TRBJ1-2; TRBD1 is a possible D gene (6 bases). Germline V gene lookup returns CDR1 LGHNA and CDR2 YNFKEQ. V dropped 4 bases and J dropped 2 bases, with 14 bases sitting between them. This CDR3 comprises 15 residues.

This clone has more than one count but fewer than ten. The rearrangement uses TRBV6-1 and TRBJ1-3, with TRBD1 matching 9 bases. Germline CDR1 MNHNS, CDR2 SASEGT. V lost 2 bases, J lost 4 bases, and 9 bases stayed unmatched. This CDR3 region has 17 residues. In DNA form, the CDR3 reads TGTGCCAGCAGTGAAACCGGGACAGGGCGGATGGGAAACACCATATATTTT. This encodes CASSETGTGRMGNTIYF.

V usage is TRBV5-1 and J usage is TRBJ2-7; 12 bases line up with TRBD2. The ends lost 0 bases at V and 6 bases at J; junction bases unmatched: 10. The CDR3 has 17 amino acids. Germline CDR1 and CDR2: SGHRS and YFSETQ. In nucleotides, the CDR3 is TGCGCCAGCAGCTTGGAGCCTAGCGGGAGGGCCGGGCCCGAGCAGTACTTC. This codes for CASSLEPSGRAGPEQYF. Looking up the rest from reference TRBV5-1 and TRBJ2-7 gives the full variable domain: KAGVTQTPRYLIKTRGQQVTLSCSPISGHRSVSWYQQTPGQGLQFLFEYFSETQRNKGNFPGRFSGRQFSNSRSEMNVSTLELGDSALYLCASSLEPSGRAGPEQYFGPGTRLTVT.

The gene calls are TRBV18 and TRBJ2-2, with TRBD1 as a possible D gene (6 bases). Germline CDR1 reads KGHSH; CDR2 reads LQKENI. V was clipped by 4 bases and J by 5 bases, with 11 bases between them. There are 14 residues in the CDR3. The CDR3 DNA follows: TGTGCCAGCTCACTCGACAGGATTACCGGGGAGCTGTTTTTT. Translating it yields CASSLDRITGELFF.

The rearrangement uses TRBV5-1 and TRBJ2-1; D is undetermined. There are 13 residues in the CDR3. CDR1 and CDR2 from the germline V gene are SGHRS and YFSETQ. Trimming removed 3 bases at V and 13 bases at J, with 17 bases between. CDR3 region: CASSYPQDSSQFF. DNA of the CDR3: TGCGCCAGCAGCTACCCTCAAGATTCCAGTCAGTTCTTC.

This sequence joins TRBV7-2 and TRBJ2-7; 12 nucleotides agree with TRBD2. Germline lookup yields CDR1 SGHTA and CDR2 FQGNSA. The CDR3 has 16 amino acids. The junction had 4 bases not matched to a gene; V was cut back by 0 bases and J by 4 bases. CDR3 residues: CASSLATSGRTYEQYF. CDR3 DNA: TGTGCCAGCAGCTTAGCGACTAGCGGGAGAACGTACGAGCAGTACTTC.

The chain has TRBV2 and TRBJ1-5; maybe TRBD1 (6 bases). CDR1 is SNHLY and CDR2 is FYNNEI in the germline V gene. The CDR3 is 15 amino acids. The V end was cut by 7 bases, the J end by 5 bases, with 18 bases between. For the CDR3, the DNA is TGTGCCAGCAAATATATCCCTCAGGGGCATCAGCCCCAGCATTTT. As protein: CASKYIPQGHQPQHF. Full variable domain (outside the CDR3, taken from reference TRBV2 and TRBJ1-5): EPEVTQTPSHQVTQMGQEVILRCVPISNHLYFYWYRQILGQKVEFLVSFYNNEISEKSEIFDDQFSVERPDGSNFTLKIRSTKLEDSAMYFCASKYIPQGHQPQHFGDGTRLSIL.

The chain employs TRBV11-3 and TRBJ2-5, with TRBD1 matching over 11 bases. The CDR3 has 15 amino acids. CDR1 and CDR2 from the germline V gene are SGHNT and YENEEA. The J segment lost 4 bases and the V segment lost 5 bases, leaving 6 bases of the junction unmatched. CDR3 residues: CASSQGTGGGETQYF. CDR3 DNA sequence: TGTGCCAGCAGCCAGGGGACAGGGGGAGGAGAGACCCAGTACTTC.

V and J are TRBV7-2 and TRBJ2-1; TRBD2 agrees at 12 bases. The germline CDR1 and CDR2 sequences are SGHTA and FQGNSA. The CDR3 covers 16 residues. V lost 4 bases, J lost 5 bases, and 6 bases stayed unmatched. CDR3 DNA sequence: TGTGCCAGCAGCTGGCGAAGACTAGCGGGAGACAATGAGCAGTTCTTC. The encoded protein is CASSWRRLAGDNEQFF.

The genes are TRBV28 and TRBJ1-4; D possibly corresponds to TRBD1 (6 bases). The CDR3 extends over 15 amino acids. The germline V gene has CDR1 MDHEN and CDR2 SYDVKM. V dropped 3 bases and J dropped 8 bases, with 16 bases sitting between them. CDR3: CASSFPTRGDEKLFF. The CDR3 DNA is TGTGCCAGCAGTTTTCCGACCAGGGGAGACGAAAAACTGTTTTTT.

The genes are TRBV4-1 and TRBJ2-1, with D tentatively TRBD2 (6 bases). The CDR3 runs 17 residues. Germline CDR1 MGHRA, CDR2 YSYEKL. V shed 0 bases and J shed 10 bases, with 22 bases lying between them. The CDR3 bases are TGCGCCAGCAGCCAAGAGGCAGGAGCGGGTCCCCTTAGGGAGCAGTTCTTC. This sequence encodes CASSQEAGAGPLREQFF.

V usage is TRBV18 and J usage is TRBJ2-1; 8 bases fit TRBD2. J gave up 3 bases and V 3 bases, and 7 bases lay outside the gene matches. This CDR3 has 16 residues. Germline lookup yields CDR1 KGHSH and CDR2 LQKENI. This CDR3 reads CASSPPGLVRYNEQFF. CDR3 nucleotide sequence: TGTGCCAGCTCACCTCCGGGACTAGTACGCTACAATGAGCAGTTCTTC.